The TCR beta chain described here comes from a study of OX40 agonist ivuxolimab in advanced cancers. On the study more broadly: A male proportion of approximately 83% was recorded, with mean age approximately 60 years and range about 20 to 90. Points from the study as a whole: Compared with CD4+, CD8+ T cells on average had more expanded clones.

In its sample, this clone was seen a few times. The antigen remains unidentified. TCRdb's copy holds only in-frame clones and misses some; the assay was immunoSEQ multiplex PCR. The table shows about 33,000 clones, with about 80% occurring only once. The source was CD4+ or CD8+ T cells sorted from blood, collected in a trial of the OX40 agonist ivuxolimab. The source is an adult with an advanced solid tumor such as melanoma, head and neck, liver or kidney cancer.

CDR3 sequence reads: CASSERRNQPQHF. The CDR3 coding sequence is TGTGCCAGCAGTGAACGCCGGAATCAGCCCCAGCATTTT. The chain employs TRBV6-1 and TRBJ1-5; unclear D gene. The germline V gene encodes CDR1 MNHNS and CDR2 SASEGT. This CDR3 contains 13 residues. V was pared by 2 bases and J by 4 bases, with 6 bases between.